A single sample is the source of the 4 T cell receptor beta chains below, sequenced in a study of beta chain features in type 1 diabetes. All of the isolated RNA was reverse transcribed, so expressed TCRB transcripts were sequenced. The table came from immunoSEQ multiplex PCR; TCRdb's copy has only in-frame clones and leaves some out. Among approximately 160,000 clones listed, under 13% were seen once. Whole-study findings and limits: All four CD4+ subsets from Type 1 diabetes patients carried moderately but significantly shorter TCRB CDR3s.

The antigens for these receptors are not known. The sample consisted of central memory CD4+ T cells from blood. These TCRs come from a man aged 25-40 years with type 1 diabetes.

This clone was counted only a few times. The rearrangement links TRBV7-8 to TRBJ2-5; tentative D call: TRBD2 (6 bases). This CDR3 comprises 15 residues. The germline V and J ends were trimmed by 0 bases and 7 bases, with 15 bases remaining between them. The germline V gene encodes CDR1 SGHVS and CDR2 FQNEAQ. CDR3 sequence (DNA): TGTGCCAGCAGCTTAGCCGGGACTTCCCGGGGGACCCAGTACTTC. Amino acids: CASSLAGTSRGTQYF.

This clone appeared a few times. The chain joins TRBV11-2 to TRBJ2-7, with 7 bases fitting TRBD2. CDR3 length: 17 residues. The ends lost 5 bases at V and 2 bases at J; junction bases unmatched: 15. CDR1 SGHAT and CDR2 FQNNGV come from the germline V gene. DNA of the CDR3: TGTGCCAGCAGCCCCCTAATGCGGGGGAGGGCCCCCTACGAGCAGTACTTC. The encoded protein is CASSPLMRGRAPYEQYF.

This clone came up many times. The genes are TRBV27 and TRBJ2-6, with 9 bases identical to TRBD1. Germline lookup yields CDR1 MNHEY and CDR2 SMNVEV (reference sequence). Trimming took 5 bases from V and 0 from J; bases not matched to a gene: 8. The CDR3 length is 18 residues. CDR3 coding DNA: TGTGCCAGCAGTCCACAGGGGGCACTGAGCTCTGGGGCCAACGTCCTGACTTTC. Translating gives CASSPQGALSSGANVLTF.

The chain combines TRBV9 with TRBJ2-5; a weak D match, TRBD1 (6 bases). V dropped 2 bases and J dropped 3 bases, with 11 bases sitting between them. The CDR3 sequence is 14 residues long. CDR1 and CDR2 (germline): SGDLS, YYNGEE. The CDR3 sequence is CASSVGTFEETQYF. For the CDR3, the DNA is TGTGCCAGCAGCGTGGGGACATTCGAAGAGACCCAGTACTTC.